The source of this T cell receptor beta chain is a study of CD4 T cells in relation to SARS-CoV-2 and coronaviruses. Overall study context: The HLA restriction of the shared crossreactive spike epitopes was mapped.

Deep TCR-beta sequencing used DNA from uncultured naive and memory CD4+ T cells. The data were produced by immunoSEQ multiplex PCR, yet TCRdb's version contains in-frame clones alone and is incomplete. Among about 56,000 clones, 90% to 95% were seen once, and the ten largest hold 0.3% to 0.45%. Between the trimmed V and J ends, which lost 1 base and 4 bases, there was a span of 10 bases. The V gene's germline CDR1 is SEHNR and CDR2 FQNEAQ (reference sequence). The CDR3 sequence is 14 residues long. About this clone: The antigen is unknown.

Study observations and caveats: The assay detects memory recall responses, not culture-primed primary responses.

Naive and memory CD4+ T cells came from enriched cryopreserved PBMCs. The rearrangement links TRBV7-9 to TRBJ2-5; D possibly corresponds to TRBD2 (6 bases). The receptor's source is an adult with COVID-19. Sequences were obtained from naive CD4+ T cells from PBMCs. The subset denotes: naive CD4+ T cells isolated by negative enrichment. The CDR3 region has the DNA TGTGCCAGCAGCTTAGGAGGAGGGATAGAGACCCAGTACTTC. Translated: CASSLGGGIETQYF.